Shown below are 29 T cell receptor beta chains from a single sample sequenced in a study of T cell repertoires in cytomegalovirus infection. These receptors are not linked to any known antigen. In TCRdb, the reads were re-called with MiXCR into one record per CDR3 protein. Of about 900,000 distinct CDR3 sequences in the sample, around 30% were seen once. The specimen comprised cultured CD8+ T cells from PBMCs, sampled from culture after CMV antigen stimulation. Source of these receptors: a human donor in good health (CMV status not recorded). Some clones in this sample may be carry-over from other donors' samples.

This clonotype was seen a handful of times. V and J are TRBV9 and TRBJ2-1, with 9 positions matching TRBD1. Trimming cost V 4 bases and J 1 base; bases outside gene matches: 9. Germline V gives CDR1 SGDLS, CDR2 YYNGEE. The CDR3 totals 17 residues. Here the CDR3 DNA reads TGTGCCAGCAGCCCGGGGACAGGGAGTAGATCCTACAATGAGCAGTTCTTC. Protein sequence: CASSPGTGSRSYNEQFF.

J is TRBJ2-1 and V is TRBV11-1; tentatively, D is TRBD2 (6 bases). Germline lookup yields CDR1 SGHAT and CDR2 FQDESV (reference sequence). The CDR3 is made up of 16 amino acids. Trimming took 2 bases from V and 3 from J, leaving 14 bases between them. CDR3 DNA: TGTGCCAGCAGCTTATCTGGGACGGGGGTCTACAATGAGCAGTTCTTC. Encoded protein: CASSLSGTGVYNEQFF.

This chain links TRBV10-3 with TRBJ1-1; TRBD1 might be the D (5 bases). CDR3 length: 11 residues. Trimming pared 7 bases from V and 8 bases from J, leaving 11 bases between. CDR1 is ENHRY, CDR2 SYGVKD, per germline. DNA for the CDR3: TGTGCCATCAAGTCGGGACTGGAAGCTTTCTTT. Residues: CAIKSGLEAFF.

This clonotype has at least ten counts. The chain couples TRBV7-6 to TRBJ2-1; D possibly matches TRBD1 or TRBD2 (6 bases each). This CDR3 comprises 19 residues. Germline-derived CDR1 and CDR2 are SGHVS and FNYEAQ. Trimming removed 0 bases at V and 0 bases at J, with 18 bases between. The CDR3 loop is CASSLAWRGGRSSYNEQFF. In nucleotides, the CDR3 is TGTGCCAGCAGCTTAGCGTGGCGAGGGGGGAGAAGCTCCTACAATGAGCAGTTCTTC.

The CDR3 DNA reads as TGTGCCAGCAGCTTGCAGGGCGAAGGGACTGAAGCTTTCTTT. As protein: CASSLQGEGTEAFF. The chain carries TRBV5-4 and TRBJ1-1, with D possibly being TRBD1 (5 bases). From germline, CDR1 is SGHNT and CDR2 YYREEE (reference sequence). The V and J ends lost 1 base and 5 bases respectively, with 12 bases between them. There are 14 residues in the CDR3.

The chain carries TRBV12-5 and TRBJ2-1; 8 positions match TRBD1. Trimming cost V 7 bases and J 5 bases; bases outside gene matches: 10. The germline CDR1 and CDR2 sequences are LGHNT and FRNRAP. This CDR3 comprises 15 residues. In DNA form, the CDR3 reads TGTGCTAGTGCCCTTGACCAGGGGGCTCACAATGAGCAGTTCTTC. Its translation is CASALDQGAHNEQFF. Combining the CDR3 with reference TRBV12-5 and TRBJ2-1 gives the whole variable domain DARVTQTPRHKVTEMGQEVTMRCQPILGHNTVFWYRQTMMQGLELLAYFRNRAPLDDSGMPKDRFSAEMPDATLATLKIQPSEPRDSAVYFCASALDQGAHNEQFFGPGTRLTVL.

This clonotype was detected many times. This rearrangement joins TRBV7-6 to TRBJ2-5; 9 bases are a match to TRBD2. From germline, CDR1 is SGHVS and CDR2 FNYEAQ. Trimming at V came to 3 bases and at J to 4 bases, leaving 6 bases not matched to a gene. CDR3 length: 15 amino acids. The CDR3 DNA reads as TGTGCCAGCAGCTTCCTAGCGGGGACTGGAGAGACCCAGTACTTC. Its protein product is CASSFLAGTGETQYF.

The V gene is TRBV19, the J gene TRBJ2-7; 10 bases match TRBD2. J was trimmed by 2 bases and V by 6 bases; bases with no gene match: 7. The CDR3 extends over 15 amino acids. Germline CDR1 reads LNHDA; CDR2 reads SQIVND (reference sequence). CDR3 bases: TGTGCCAGTAGCCTAGCGGGGGAACCCGCCTACGAGCAGTACTTC. It specifies CASSLAGEPAYEQYF. Combining the CDR3 with reference TRBV19 and TRBJ2-7 gives the whole variable domain DGGITQSPKYLFRKEGQNVTLSCEQNLNHDAMYWYRQDPGQGLRLIYYSQIVNDFQKGDIAEGYSVSREKKESFPLTVTSAQKNPTAFYLCASSLAGEPAYEQYFGPGTRLTVT.

This clonotype has more than one count but fewer than ten. This chain connects TRBV12-3 or TRBV12-4 to TRBJ1-4, with D uncertain. The CDR3 runs to 15 residues. Trimming cost V 5 bases and J 5 bases, with 15 bases left between them. Here the CDR3 reads CASSISGRANEKLFF. As DNA, the CDR3 is TGTGCCAGCAGTATCAGCGGACGGGCGAATGAAAAACTGTTTTTT.

The chain couples TRBV18 to TRBJ2-3; 10 bases agree with TRBD2. The length of the CDR3 is 17 residues. The V gene end was trimmed by 5 bases and the J gene end by 2 bases; junction bases not matched to a gene: 10. Germline loops: CDR1 KGHSH, CDR2 LQKENI. DNA of the CDR3: TGTGCCAGCTCAGCCTCCCTAGCGGGGGTTAACACAGATACGCAGTATTTT. Encoded protein: CASSASLAGVNTDTQYF.

The chain employs TRBV28 and TRBJ2-7; D perhaps matches TRBD1 (6 bases). The germline V gene encodes CDR1 MDHEN and CDR2 SYDVKM. This CDR3 has 15 amino acids. V was cut by 5 bases and J by 6 bases, with 20 bases left in between. Here the CDR3 DNA reads TGTGCCAGCAGTCCACCGACAGGCTCGTCTCGCGAGCAGTACGTC. Translating it yields CASSPPTGSSREQYV.

The chain employs TRBV5-6 and TRBJ1-3; 10 nucleotides match TRBD1. This CDR3 region has 16 residues. J lost 3 bases, V lost 6 bases, and 9 bases had no gene match. In germline, CDR1 is SGHDT, CDR2 YYEEEE. The CDR3 loop reads CASKPSGTGVGNTIYF. The CDR3 region has the DNA TGTGCCAGCAAACCTTCCGGGACAGGGGTTGGAAACACCATATATTTT.

This clonotype was counted only a few times. V is TRBV7-9 and J is TRBJ2-1; a weak D match, TRBD1 (5 bases). V was cut by 2 bases and J by 9 bases, with 11 bases left in between. Per germline, CDR1 SEHNR and CDR2 FQNEAQ (reference sequence). This CDR3 is 13 amino acids long. CDR3 sequence (DNA): TGTGCCAGCAGCTTACAGGGCGATAGTGAGCAGTTCTTC. Residues: CASSLQGDSEQFF.

This clonotype was recorded a few times. This chain uses TRBV7-4 with TRBJ2-7; 7 bases match TRBD1. The CDR3 sequence is 15 residues long. Germline V gives CDR1 SGHVT, CDR2 SQSDAQ. Unmatched junction bases numbered 9, after V lost 5 bases and J lost 2 bases. CDR3 sequence (DNA): TGTGCCAGCAGCCCACCGGACAGGACCACCTACGAGCAGTACTTC. Translation gives CASSPPDRTTYEQYF.

This clonotype showed up just a few times. The chain combines TRBV10-3 with TRBJ2-3; D gene ambiguous. This CDR3 has 14 amino acids. Trimming removed 0 bases from V and 5 bases from J, with 9 bases in between. The V gene's germline CDR1 is ENHRY and CDR2 SYGVKD. This CDR3 is CAISESRAEDTQYF. The CDR3 bases are TGTGCCATCAGTGAGTCAAGGGCCGAAGATACGCAGTATTTT.

At least ten counts were recorded for this clonotype. This CDR3 is CASSFGGGWDTQYF. DNA for the CDR3: TGTGCCAGCAGCTTCGGAGGGGGCTGGGATACGCAGTATTTT. The chain joins TRBV7-8 to TRBJ2-3; possibly TRBD1 for D (7 bases). V was pared by 3 bases and J by 6 bases, with 13 bases between. Looked up from germline, CDR1 is SGHVS and CDR2 is FQNEAQ. The CDR3 is 14 amino acids.

In this sample, this clonotype turned up a few times. The chain links TRBV18 to TRBJ2-3; D remains ambiguous. The CDR3 is made up of 20 amino acids. CDR1 and CDR2 (germline): KGHSH, LQKENI. The V end was cut by 1 base, the J end by 2 bases, with 25 bases between. CDR3 amino acids: CASSPRPGPGRITFTDTQYF. The CDR3 DNA reads as TGTGCCAGCTCACCACGTCCAGGACCAGGACGAATTACCTTCACAGATACGCAGTATTTT.

This chain joins TRBV12-3 or TRBV12-4 and TRBJ1-6, with D possibly matching TRBD1 (5 bases). V was trimmed by 5 bases and J by 7 bases, leaving 9 bases between them. There are 13 residues in the CDR3. This chain's CDR3 is CASSDSGNSPLHF. CDR3 nucleotide sequence: TGTGCCAGCAGTGACAGCGGGAATTCACCCCTCCACTTT.

This clonotype was seen only a few times. The J gene is TRBJ2-7, the V gene TRBV5-4; 7 bases map to TRBD1. The CDR3 loop spans 17 amino acids. The V and J ends lost 3 bases and 4 bases, in that order; junction bases with no gene match: 16. Germline V gene lookup returns CDR1 SGHNT and CDR2 YYREEE (reference sequence). CDR3 sequence reads: CASSSIPRDRARYEQYF. As DNA, the CDR3 is TGTGCCAGCAGCTCCATTCCCCGAGACAGGGCCCGTTACGAGCAGTACTTC.

The chain has TRBV16 and TRBJ2-7; no reliable D call. This CDR3 has 14 amino acids. Germline CDR1 KGHSY, CDR2 FQNENV. Trimming stripped 0 bases from V and 7 bases from J, with 13 bases between. The CDR3 bases are TGTGCCAGCAGCCAATCCACAGTGCGACAAGAGCAGTACTTC. It yields the protein CASSQSTVRQEQYF.

This clonotype was seen a few times. This sequence joins TRBV28 and TRBJ2-2, with D hard to call. The CDR3 consists of 14 residues. The germline CDR1 and CDR2 sequences are MDHEN and SYDVKM. V was cut by 5 bases and J by 6 bases, with 13 bases left in between. The CDR3 nucleotides read TGTGCCAGCAGTCTACGTACGTGGGCCGGGGAGCTGTTTTTT. It specifies CASSLRTWAGELFF.

This clonotype was seen more than once but under ten times. The chain couples TRBV27 to TRBJ1-6; TRBD1 might be the D (5 bases). The CDR3 runs to 14 residues. Trimming removed 6 bases at V and 5 bases at J, with 11 bases between. Germline V lookup: CDR1 MNHEY, CDR2 SMNVEV (reference sequence). The CDR3 loop is CASREGRDNSPLHF. CDR3 bases: TGTGCCAGCAGGGAGGGACGGGATAATTCACCCCTCCACTTT.

This clonotype was found a few times. CDR3: CASSLVGAGNQPQHF. DNA for the CDR3: TGTGCCAGCAGTTTAGTGGGGGCTGGCAATCAGCCCCAGCATTTT. V usage is TRBV27 and J usage is TRBJ1-5; weak D call: TRBD1 (6 bases). The V gene's germline CDR1 is MNHEY and CDR2 SMNVEV (reference sequence). The CDR3 is made up of 15 amino acids. With 2 bases removed from V and 2 bases from J, the gap between germline ends came to 10 bases.

This clonotype was picked up a small number of times. J is TRBJ2-2 and V is TRBV12-5; D not certain. Deletions cut 5 bases from V and 7 bases from J, with 11 bases between. The CDR3 has 13 residues. Germline loops: CDR1 LGHNT, CDR2 FRNRAP. The CDR3 loop reads CASGRFGIGELFF. The CDR3 nucleotides are TGTGCTAGTGGTCGATTTGGTATCGGGGAGCTGTTTTTT.

With regard to this clonotype: At one end the junction does not follow the germline gene, possibly because of a read error. The chain has TRBV6-2 or TRBV6-3 and TRBJ2-5; 7 bases fit TRBD1. CDR1 MNHEY and CDR2 SVGEGT come from the germline V gene. CDR3 length: 18 amino acids. CDR3 region: CASRYYRGQSLAQETQYF. CDR3 sequence (DNA): TGTGCCAGCAGGTACTATCGGGGACAGTCCCTAGCCCAAGAGACCCAGTACTTC.

At least ten counts were recorded for this clonotype. The chain links TRBV7-8 to TRBJ1-1; 8 bases align to TRBD1. The CDR3 is 19 amino acids. The germline V gene has CDR1 SGHVS and CDR2 FQNEAQ. Unmatched junction bases numbered 20, after V lost 5 bases and J lost 3 bases. The DNA of the CDR3 is TGTGCCAGCAGCGCGTTTCAGACAGGGGATTTGGGGGAGTACACTGAAGCTTTCTTT. It codes for CASSAFQTGDLGEYTEAFF. Complete variable domain (other parts from reference TRBV7-8 and TRBJ1-1): GAGVSQSPRYKVAKRGQDVALRCDPISGHVSLFWYQQALGQGPEFLTYFQNEAQLDKSGLPSDRFFAERPEGSVSTLKIQRTQQEDSAVYLCASSAFQTGDLGEYTEAFFGQGTRLTVV.

This sequence joins TRBV20-1 and TRBJ1-5; D not resolved. V lost 2 bases to trimming and J lost 1 base, with 9 bases between them. This CDR3 spans 14 amino acids. Germline loops: CDR1 DFQATT, CDR2 SNEGSKA (reference sequence). The CDR3 region is CSARISMSNQPQHF. CDR3 DNA sequence: TGCAGTGCTAGAATTTCGATGAGCAATCAGCCCCAGCATTTT.

This sequence joins TRBV6-5 and TRBJ1-1; TRBD1 agrees at 8 bases. Losses at the gene ends were 6 bases for V and 8 bases for J; bases not matched to a gene: 8. CDR3 length equals 13 residues. Germline V gene sequence: CDR1 MNHEY, CDR2 SVGAGI. CDR3 residues: CASRLGQGSEAFF. Here the CDR3 DNA reads TGTGCCAGCAGGCTCGGACAGGGCTCCGAAGCTTTCTTT.

CDR3 in amino acids: CASSLVTDYNEQFF. The CDR3, as DNA: TGTGCCAGCAGCTTGGTGACAGACTACAATGAGCAGTTCTTC. The chain joins TRBV5-6 to TRBJ2-1; TRBD1 might be the D (5 bases). CDR1 SGHDT and CDR2 YYEEEE come from the germline V gene. The CDR3 contains 14 residues. Trimming cost V 0 bases and J 3 bases, with 7 bases left between them. The complete variable domain, with remaining parts taken from reference TRBV5-6 and TRBJ2-1, reads DAGVTQSPTHLIKTRGQQVTLRCSPKSGHDTVSWYQQALGQGPQFIFQYYEEEERQRGNFPDRFSGHQFPNYSSELNVNALLLGDSALYLCASSLVTDYNEQFFGPGTRLTVL.